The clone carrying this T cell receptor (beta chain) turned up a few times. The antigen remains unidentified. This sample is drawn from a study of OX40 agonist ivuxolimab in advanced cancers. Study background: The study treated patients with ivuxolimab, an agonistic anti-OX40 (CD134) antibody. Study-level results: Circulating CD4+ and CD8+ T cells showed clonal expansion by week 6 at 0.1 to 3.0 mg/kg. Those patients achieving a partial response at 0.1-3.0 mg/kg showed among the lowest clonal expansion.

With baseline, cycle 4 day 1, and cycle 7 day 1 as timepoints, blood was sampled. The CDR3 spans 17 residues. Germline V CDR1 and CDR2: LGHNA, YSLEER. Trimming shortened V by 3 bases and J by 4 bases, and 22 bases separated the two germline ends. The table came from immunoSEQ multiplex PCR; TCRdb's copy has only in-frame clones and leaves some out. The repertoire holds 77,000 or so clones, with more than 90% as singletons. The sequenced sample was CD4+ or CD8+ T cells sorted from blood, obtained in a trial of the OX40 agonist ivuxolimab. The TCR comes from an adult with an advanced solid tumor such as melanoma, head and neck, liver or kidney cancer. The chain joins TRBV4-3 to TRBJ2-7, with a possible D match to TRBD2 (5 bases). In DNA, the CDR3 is TGCGCCAGCAGCCAGACGACTACTACTTTTCTCCCTTACGAGCAGTACTTC. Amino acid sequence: CASSQTTTTFLPYEQYF.